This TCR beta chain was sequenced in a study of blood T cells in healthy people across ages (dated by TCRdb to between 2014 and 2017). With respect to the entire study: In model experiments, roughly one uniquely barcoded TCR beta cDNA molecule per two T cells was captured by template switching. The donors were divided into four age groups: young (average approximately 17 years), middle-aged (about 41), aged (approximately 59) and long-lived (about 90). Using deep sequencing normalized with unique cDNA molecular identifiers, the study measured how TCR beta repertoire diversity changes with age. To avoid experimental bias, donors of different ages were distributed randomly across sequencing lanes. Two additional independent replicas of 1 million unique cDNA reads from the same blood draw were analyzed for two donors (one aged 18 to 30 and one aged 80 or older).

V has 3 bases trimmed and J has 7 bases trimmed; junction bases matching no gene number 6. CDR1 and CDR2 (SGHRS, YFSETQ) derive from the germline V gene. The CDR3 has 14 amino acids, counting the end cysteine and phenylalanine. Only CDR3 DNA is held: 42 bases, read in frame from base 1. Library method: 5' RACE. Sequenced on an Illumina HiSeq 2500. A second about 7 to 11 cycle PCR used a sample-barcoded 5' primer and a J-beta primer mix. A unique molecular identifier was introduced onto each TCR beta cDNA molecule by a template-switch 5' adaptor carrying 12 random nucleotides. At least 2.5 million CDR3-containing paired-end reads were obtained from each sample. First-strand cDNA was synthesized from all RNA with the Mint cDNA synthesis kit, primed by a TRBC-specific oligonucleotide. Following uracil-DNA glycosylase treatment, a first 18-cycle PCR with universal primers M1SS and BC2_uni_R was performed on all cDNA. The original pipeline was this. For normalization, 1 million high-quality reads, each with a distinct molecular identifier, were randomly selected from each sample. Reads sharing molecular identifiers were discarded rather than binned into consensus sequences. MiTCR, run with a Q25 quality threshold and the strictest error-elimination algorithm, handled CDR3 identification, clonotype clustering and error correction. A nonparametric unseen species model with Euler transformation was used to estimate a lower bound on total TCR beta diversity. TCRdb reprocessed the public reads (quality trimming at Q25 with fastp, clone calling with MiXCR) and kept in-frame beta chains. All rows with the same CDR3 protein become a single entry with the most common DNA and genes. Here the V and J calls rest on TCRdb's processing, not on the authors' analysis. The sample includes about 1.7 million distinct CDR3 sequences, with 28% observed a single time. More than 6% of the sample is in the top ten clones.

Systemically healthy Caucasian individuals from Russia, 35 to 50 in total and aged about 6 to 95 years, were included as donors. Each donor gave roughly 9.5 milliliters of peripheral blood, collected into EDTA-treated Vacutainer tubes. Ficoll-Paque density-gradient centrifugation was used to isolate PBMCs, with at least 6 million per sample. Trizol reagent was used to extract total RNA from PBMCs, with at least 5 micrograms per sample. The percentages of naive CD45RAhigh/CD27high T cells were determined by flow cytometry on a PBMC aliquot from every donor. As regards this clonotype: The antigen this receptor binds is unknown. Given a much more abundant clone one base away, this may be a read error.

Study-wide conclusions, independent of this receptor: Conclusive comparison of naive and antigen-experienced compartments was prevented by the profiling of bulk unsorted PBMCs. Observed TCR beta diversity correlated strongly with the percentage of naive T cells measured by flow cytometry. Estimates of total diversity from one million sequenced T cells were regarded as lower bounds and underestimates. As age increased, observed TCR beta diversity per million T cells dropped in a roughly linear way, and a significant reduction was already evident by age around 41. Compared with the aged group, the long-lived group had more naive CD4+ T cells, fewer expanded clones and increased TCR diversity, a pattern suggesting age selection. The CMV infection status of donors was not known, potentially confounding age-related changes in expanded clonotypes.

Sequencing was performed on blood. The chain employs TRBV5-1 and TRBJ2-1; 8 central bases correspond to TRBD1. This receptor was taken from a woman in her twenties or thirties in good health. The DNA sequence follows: TGCGCCAGCAGCTGGGGCAGGGGGCTTAATGAGCAGTTCTTC. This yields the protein CASSWGRGLNEQFF.